This passage covers 19 T cell receptor beta chains from one sample sequenced in a study of T-cell reconstitution after alpha-beta-depleted transplantation in children. General study findings and limits: Counts and diversity of T cells one year after transplant came mostly from newly produced T cells.

The antigens these receptors bind are not known. During its preparation, the TCRbeta library received unique molecular identifiers. TCRdb re-called the PCR reads with MiXCR, one entry per CDR3 protein. The data show approximately 300,000 distinct CDR3 sequences, less than 9.5% seen once. This specimen consisted of peripheral blood, obtained 360 days after TCRalphabeta/CD19-depleted stem cell transplant. The receptors were sampled from a female patient aged 2 to 10 who had a stem cell transplant for Fanconi anemia, so the T cells may come from the graft donor.

The chain links TRBV7-3 to TRBJ1-1, with D uncertain. The germline V gene has CDR1 SGHTA and CDR2 FQGTGA. Trimming cost V 2 bases and J 2 bases, with 6 bases left between them. The CDR3 length is 13 residues. Here the CDR3 reads CASSLRPNTEAFF. The CDR3 region has the DNA TGTGCCAGCAGCTTACGACCCAACACTGAAGCTTTCTTT.

At least ten counts were recorded for this clonotype. The chain combines TRBV10-3 with TRBJ2-3, with 15 bases lining up with TRBD2. This CDR3 is 16 amino acids long. Germline V gives CDR1 ENHRY, CDR2 SYGVKD. Unmatched junction bases numbered 4, after V lost 6 bases and J lost 3 bases. Here the CDR3 DNA reads TGTGCCATCAGGCCGGGACTAGCGGGGGGTACAGATACGCAGTATTTT. Translated, it gives CAIRPGLAGGTDTQYF.

This clonotype was detected many times. This chain joins TRBV25-1 and TRBJ2-7, with 7 bases fitting TRBD1. V gave up 1 base and J gave up 1 base; unmatched junction bases: 4. Per the germline V gene, CDR1 is MGHDK and CDR2 is SYGVNS. The CDR3 totals 15 residues. The CDR3 loop reads CASSESRQGSYEQYF. CDR3 coding DNA: TGTGCCAGCAGTGAATCCAGACAGGGATCCTACGAGCAGTACTTC.

In this sample, this clonotype turned up once. A read error may be the cause here, since a much bigger clone is one base away. This chain uses TRBV3-1 with TRBJ2-1, with D perhaps given as TRBD1 or TRBD2 (5 bases each). Germline V gene data show CDR1 as LGHDT and CDR2 as YNNKEL (reference sequence). V gave up 9 bases and J gave up 8 bases, with 17 bases separating them. This CDR3 is 13 amino acids long. CDR3 DNA sequence: TGTGCCAGGAGCTCGGGACCTCGGCATGAGCAGTTCTTC. It encodes CARSSGPRHEQFF.

This clonotype was recorded many times. The CDR3 nucleotides are TGCGCCAGCAGCTTGGTGCCAGACTACAATGAGCAGTTCTTC. It specifies CASSLVPDYNEQFF. The chain recombines TRBV5-1 with TRBJ2-1; D is unresolved. This CDR3 is 14 amino acids long. The germline gives CDR1 SGHRS, CDR2 YFSETQ. Trimming pared 0 bases from V and 3 bases from J, leaving 7 bases between.

This clonotype was detected ten times or more. The chain employs TRBV10-3 and TRBJ2-5; 10 nucleotides agree with TRBD1. This CDR3 is built from 16 residues. Germline V gene lookup returns CDR1 ENHRY and CDR2 SYGVKD. Germline trimming cut 2 bases from V and 3 bases from J; bases unmatched to any gene: 6. The CDR3 protein is CAISERGTGVEETQYF. The CDR3 DNA follows: TGTGCCATCAGTGAGCGCGGGACAGGGGTCGAAGAGACCCAGTACTTC.

This clonotype was seen a handful of times. The CDR3 region has the DNA TGTGCCAGCACTTCAGGAGGGGAGACCAAGGAGGGCGAAAAACTGTTTTTT. This encodes CASTSGGETKEGEKLFF. V is TRBV6-5 and J is TRBJ1-4; TRBD1 might be the D (5 bases). Germline V CDR1 and CDR2: MNHEY, SVGAGI. V shed 7 bases and J shed 8 bases, with 26 bases lying between them. The CDR3 sequence is 17 residues long.

Ten or more counts support this clonotype. The V gene is TRBV7-2, the J gene TRBJ2-3, with 7 bases identical to TRBD1. The CDR3 runs 16 residues. V shed 1 base and J 0 bases; nucleotides not matched to a gene: 4. The germline gives CDR1 SGHTA, CDR2 FQGNSA. CDR3 sequence reads: CASSLEGAVSTDTQYF. The CDR3, as DNA: TGTGCCAGCAGCTTAGAGGGGGCGGTAAGCACAGATACGCAGTATTTT.

J is TRBJ1-2 and V is TRBV18; the D is unclear. The CDR3 spans 16 residues. Trimming removed 3 bases at V and 5 bases at J, with 19 bases between. The germline gives CDR1 KGHSH, CDR2 LQKENI. The CDR3: CASSPALGLGHYGYTF. The CDR3 DNA reads as TGTGCCAGCTCACCCGCACTGGGTCTGGGCCATTATGGCTACACCTTC.

The chain links TRBV18 to TRBJ1-1; TRBD1 aligns across 8 bases. The CDR3 is 15 residues long. J lost 1 base, V lost 3 bases, and 4 bases had no gene match. Germline V gene data show CDR1 as KGHSH and CDR2 as LQKENI. CDR3 bases: TGTGCCAGCTCACCTTGGACAGGGAAGAACACTGAAGCTTTCTTT. It translates to CASSPWTGKNTEAFF. The full variable domain, in which reference TRBV18 and TRBJ1-1 provide the parts outside the CDR3, is NAGVMQNPRHLVRRRGQEARLRCSPMKGHSHVYWYRQLPEEGLKFMVYLQKENIIDESGMPKERFSAEFPKEGPSILRIQQVVRGDSAAYFCASSPWTGKNTEAFFGQGTRLTVV.

This sequence joins TRBV6-1 and TRBJ2-7; TRBD2 matches 10 bases. The V segment lost 4 bases and the J segment 9 bases; nucleotides outside the gene matches: 6. The CDR3 consists of 13 residues. Germline loops: CDR1 MNHNS, CDR2 SASEGT. CDR3 sequence reads: CASSGPSGGRQYF. In DNA, the CDR3 is TGTGCCAGCAGTGGTCCTAGCGGGGGAAGGCAGTACTTC.

This clonotype appeared many times. The chain uses TRBV11-1 and TRBJ2-1; no firm D call. The germline CDR1 and CDR2 sequences are SGHAT and FQDESV (reference sequence). Trimming removed 4 bases at V and 4 bases at J, with 14 bases between. This CDR3 is built from 15 residues. The CDR3 DNA sequence: TGTGCCAGCAGCTCGACAACTCATCCGTACAATGAGCAGTTCTTC. It translates to CASSSTTHPYNEQFF.

Many counts were recorded for this clonotype. The J gene is TRBJ2-7, the V gene TRBV6-1; TRBD2 is a possible D gene (6 bases). The germline gives CDR1 MNHNS, CDR2 SASEGT. This CDR3 is 15 amino acids long. The V end was cut by 4 bases, the J end by 0 bases, with 13 bases between. The CDR3 here is CASSVKGGNSYEQYF. For the CDR3, the DNA is TGTGCCAGCAGTGTTAAGGGAGGAAACTCCTACGAGCAGTACTTC.

This clonotype was counted many times. The rearrangement joins TRBV5-1 to TRBJ2-1, with 7 bases identical to TRBD2. The CDR3 is 13 amino acids. Germline trimming cut 1 base from V and 9 bases from J; bases unmatched to any gene: 4. Germline CDR1 and CDR2: SGHRS and YFSETQ. CDR3 sequence reads: CASSLTSESEQFF. DNA for the CDR3: TGCGCCAGCAGCTTGACTAGCGAGAGTGAGCAGTTCTTC.

This clonotype was detected ten times or more. The chain combines TRBV15 with TRBJ1-5; possibly TRBD1 for D (6 bases). The CDR3 length is 15 residues. Germline assignment: CDR1 LNHNV and CDR2 YYDKDF (reference sequence). Deletions cut 4 bases from V and 0 bases from J, with 10 bases between. This CDR3 is CATSTQGHSNQPQHF. CDR3 bases: TGTGCCACCAGCACCCAGGGACATAGCAATCAGCCCCAGCATTTT.

This clonotype occurred many times. CDR3 in amino acids: CASSLGTGDRWFF. The DNA of the CDR3 is TGTGCCAGCAGCCTCGGAACCGGGGACAGGTGGTTCTTC. This chain joins TRBV7-2 and TRBJ2-1; TRBD1 matches at 8 bases. V was clipped by 5 bases and J by 15 bases; unmatched bases: 12. This CDR3 region has 13 residues. CDR1 is SGHTA and CDR2 is FQGNSA in the germline V gene.

CDR3 DNA: TGTGCCAGTAGCAAGGAATCCACAGATACGCAGTATTTT. Encoded protein: CASSKESTDTQYF. V and J are TRBV19 and TRBJ2-3; D is undetermined. Germline V lookup: CDR1 LNHDA, CDR2 SQIVND (reference sequence). Trimming took off 6 bases at V and 2 bases at J, with 9 bases between the two ends. CDR3 length: 13 amino acids.

This clonotype was counted many times. The gene calls are TRBV7-3 and TRBJ1-1, with D possibly matching TRBD1 (5 bases). The CDR3 contains 15 residues. Germline CDR1 and CDR2: SGHTA and FQGTGA. The V end was cut by 0 bases, the J end by 1 base, with 9 bases between. CDR3 sequence (DNA): TGTGCCAGCAGCTTAACGGGCACAGGGAACACTGAAGCTTTCTTT. Its translation is CASSLTGTGNTEAFF.

As to this clonotype: The conserved phenylalanine or tryptophan normally closing the CDR3 is absent here, so this likely arose from a read error. The rearrangement joins TRBV5-1 to TRBJ2-7, with TRBD1 identical over 8 bases. The CDR3 is 17 residues long. The germline CDR1 and CDR2 sequences are SGHRS and YFSETQ. Trimming at V came to 0 bases and at J to 1 base, leaving 9 bases not matched to a gene. In DNA, the CDR3 is TGCGCCAGCAGCTTGGTAAATCAGGGGGCGCGGTCCTACGAGCAGTACTAC. This encodes CASSLVNQGARSYEQYY.